The rows below give T cell receptor beta chains drawn from one sample of a study of CD8+CD57+ T cells in acquired aplastic anemia. TCRdb fed the reads into MiXCR, producing one record per CDR3 protein. The sample shows 130,000 or so distinct CDR3 sequences, 45% to 60% of them seen only once. Sample: sorted CD4+, CD8+, or CD8+CD57+ T cells (not recorded which) from PBMCs. The receptors were sampled from a human donor with aplastic anemia. Each CDR3 is given with its conserved first and last residue. Each record gives: clone size, J gene, D gene, V gene, CDR3 DNA, CDR3 protein. D genes are given only for firm matches. Clone size is stated in some rows and not others, as once, few, many or a class when expanded.

>-|TRBJ1-1|-|TRBV5-6
TGTGCCAGCAGCCTTATTGACTCAAACACTGAAGCTCTCTTT
CASSLIDSNTEALF
>-|TRBJ2-7|-|TRBV27
TGTGCCAGCAGTTTAGTTGCGAGCTCCTACGAGCAGCACTTC
CASSLVASSYEQHF
>-|TRBJ1-4|-|TRBV10-3
TGTGCCATCAGTGACTACGAAAAACTGTTTTTT
CAISDYEKLFF
>-|TRBJ1-2|-|TRBV7-2
TGTGCCAGCAGTTTAAGGATTAGGGAGAGAGGCTACACCTTC
CASSLRIRERGYTF
>many|TRBJ2-7|TRBD1|TRBV9
TGTGCCAGCAGCGCCGGGACAGGGACCTACGAGCAGTACTTC
CASSAGTGTYEQYF
>few|TRBJ1-1|TRBD1|TRBV15
TGTGCCACCAGCATCGGGACAGGGGGGCGAACTGAAGCTTTCTTT
CATSIGTGGRTEAFF
>-|TRBJ2-7|-|TRBV2
TGTGCCAGCGCGTGGTTCGAGCAGTACTTC
CASAWFEQYF
>few|TRBJ2-7|TRBD2|TRBV15
TGTGCCACCAGCAGGACGGGGGGTTCTTCCTACGAGCAGTACTTC
CATSRTGGSSYEQYF
>-|TRBJ2-3|-|TRBV7-2
TGTGCCAGCAGCCAGGCGTTGGATACGCAGTATTTT
CASSQALDTQYF
>medium-sized|TRBJ1-4|TRBD1|TRBV29-1
TGCAGCGTAGATACCGGGACAGGGGGAGAAAAACTGTTTTTT
CSVDTGTGGEKLFF
>-|TRBJ2-3|-|TRBV4-2
TGTGCCAGCAGCCCACGACTAACAGCGGCCACCGATACGCAGTATTTT
CASSPRLTAATDTQYF
>few|TRBJ2-5|-|TRBV19
TGTGCCAGTAGTGGCTGGGACACTCAAGAGACCCAGTACTTC
CASSGWDTQETQYF
>-|TRBJ1-5|-|TRBV20-1
TGCAGTGCCAGCAGTTCACAGGGAATTCAGCCCCAGCATTTT
CSASSSQGIQPQHF
>few|TRBJ2-7|TRBD2|TRBV11-2
TGTGCCAGCAGCTTGGACGGACTAGCGGGAGCCCTCCTCTACGAGCAGTACTTC
CASSLDGLAGALLYEQYF